This T cell receptor (beta chain) was captured in a study of T cell changes during pregnancy in multiple sclerosis. Libraries were prepared by immunoSEQ multiplex PCR; TCRdb keeps only in-frame clonotypes and omits some of them. The sample has approximately 24,000 clones, roughly 90% seen once. Germline V lookup: CDR1 LNHDA, CDR2 SQIVND (reference sequence). This CDR3 region has 15 residues. The V segment lost 5 bases and the J segment 3 bases; nucleotides outside the gene matches: 9. The J gene is TRBJ2-7, the V gene TRBV19; 8 positions agree with TRBD2. The starting material was CD8+ T cells from peripheral blood mononuclear cells, obtained in the third trimester of pregnancy. The TCR comes from a female donor in good health, enrolled as a control in a pregnancy study. The CDR3 protein is CASSDISGGVYEQYF. CDR3 DNA: TGTGCCAGTAGTGATATAAGCGGGGGAGTCTACGAGCAGTACTTC.